Below, 27 T cell receptor beta chains from the same sample are listed, as sequenced in a study of cytomegalovirus exposure and HLA in healthy donors. PCR involved 60 Vbeta and 13 Jbeta primers. Profiling relied on immunoSEQ multiplex PCR, and the TCRdb table lists in-frame clones only, not all of them. Of some 220,000 clones in the sample, 70% to 85% were seen once. Specimen: PBMCs. All receptors come from a woman between 40 and 55 years old in good health and CMV-seronegative.

V is TRBV7-9 and J is TRBJ1-2; TRBD1 is a possible D gene (5 bases). V was pared by 8 bases and J by 4 bases, with 11 bases between. Germline V CDR1 and CDR2: SEHNR, FQNEAQ (reference sequence). The CDR3 is 12 amino acids. The CDR3: CASQGLGYGYTF. CDR3 DNA: TGTGCCAGCCAGGGACTGGGCTATGGCTACACCTTC.

As to this clone: Distinct nucleotide sequences in the sample also encode this CDR3. The chain joins TRBV5-1 to TRBJ1-3; TRBD1 matches at 8 bases. V lost 4 bases to trimming and J lost 4 bases; unmatched junction nucleotides: 4. Germline values: CDR1 SGHRS, CDR2 YFSETQ. The CDR3 runs to 14 residues. As DNA, the CDR3 is TGCGCCAGCAGCCTAGGGACAGGCGGAAACACCATATATTTT. Its translation is CASSLGTGGNTIYF.

This chain connects TRBV6-1 to TRBJ2-7; no definite D call. V was clipped by 2 bases and J by 3 bases, with 8 bases between them. CDR3 length: 13 amino acids. Germline loops: CDR1 MNHNS, CDR2 SASEGT. The CDR3 nucleotides read TGTGCCAGCAGTGAAACGAGATACTACGAGCAGTACTTC. It encodes CASSETRYYEQYF.

The V and J genes are TRBV30 and TRBJ2-1, with a possible D match to TRBD1 (6 bases). CDR3 length equals 13 residues. CDR1 and CDR2 from the germline V gene are GTSNPN and SVGIG (reference sequence). The V end was cut by 4 bases, the J end by 3 bases, with 10 bases between. This CDR3 is CAWTMDSYNEQFF. As DNA, the CDR3 is TGTGCCTGGACGATGGACAGCTACAATGAGCAGTTCTTC.

This clone showed up just once. This chain links TRBV30 with TRBJ1-5; the D is unclear. The germline CDR1 and CDR2 sequences are GTSNPN and SVGIG (reference sequence). Trimming cost V 0 bases and J 4 bases, with 13 bases left between them. The CDR3 length is 15 residues. CDR3 sequence reads: CAWSVHSTPNQPQHF. As DNA, the CDR3 is TGTGCCTGGAGTGTACACTCGACTCCAAATCAGCCCCAGCATTTT.

The chain has TRBV7-9 and TRBJ1-3; D is undetermined. This CDR3 spans 12 amino acids. CDR1 and CDR2 from the germline V gene are SEHNR and FQNEAQ (reference sequence). V was shortened by 5 bases and J by 4 bases, with 6 bases between the two germline ends. The CDR3 nucleotides are TGTGCCAGCAGCGTGTCAGGAAACACCATATATTTT. Translated: CASSVSGNTIYF.

The chain carries TRBV7-3 and TRBJ1-3; 7 nucleotides line up with TRBD1. This CDR3 has 17 residues. Looked up from germline, CDR1 is SGHTA and CDR2 is FQGTGA. The trim removed 2 bases at V and 0 bases at J, leaving 7 bases unmatched. The CDR3 is CASSLRDRAISGNTIYF. The CDR3 nucleotides are TGTGCCAGCAGCTTACGAGACAGGGCTATCTCTGGAAACACCATATATTTT. The full variable domain, rest sourced from reference TRBV7-3 and TRBJ1-3, is GAGVSQTPSNKVTEKGKYVELRCDPISGHTALYWYRQSLGQGPEFLIYFQGTGAADDSGLPNDRFFAVRPEGSVSTLKIQRTERGDSAVYLCASSLRDRAISGNTIYFGEGSWLTVV.

The chain carries TRBV6-1 and TRBJ2-7; D is ambiguous. V lost 4 bases and J 0 bases, leaving 10 bases between the germline ends. CDR3 length: 14 residues. Germline values: CDR1 MNHNS, CDR2 SASEGT. The CDR3 DNA follows: TGTGCCAGCAGTGTCCCCACCAGCTCCTACGAGCAGTACTTC. It yields the protein CASSVPTSSYEQYF.

J is TRBJ2-6 and V is TRBV7-9; the match to TRBD1 covers 8 bases. Germline values: CDR1 SEHNR, CDR2 FQNEAQ (reference sequence). The CDR3 sequence is 17 residues long. After removal of 5 bases from V and 4 bases from J, the junction contained 10 bases not matched to a gene. CDR3 amino acids: CASSPRQGANGANVLTF. CDR3 in DNA: TGTGCCAGCAGCCCCCGTCAGGGGGCAAACGGGGCCAACGTCCTGACTTTC.

The chain recombines TRBV19 with TRBJ2-3; TRBD2 aligns across 13 bases. V lost 3 bases to trimming and J lost 0 bases; unmatched junction nucleotides: 9. This CDR3 region has 19 residues. CDR1 and CDR2 (germline): LNHDA, SQIVND (reference sequence). CDR3 loop: CASSIPLGLAGPSTDTQYF. As DNA, the CDR3 is TGTGCCAGTAGTATCCCCTTGGGACTAGCGGGGCCTAGCACAGATACGCAGTATTTT.

The chain combines TRBV28 with TRBJ1-1, with unresolved D. The germline gives CDR1 MDHEN, CDR2 SYDVKM. The CDR3 is made up of 15 amino acids. Trimming shortened V by 7 bases and J by 1 base, and 16 bases separated the two germline ends. Written as DNA, the CDR3 is TGTGCCAGCACCGTACAGCCGGTCTCGAACACTGAAGCTTTCTTT. Its protein is CASTVQPVSNTEAFF.

V and J are TRBV5-5 and TRBJ2-3; 7 bases align to TRBD1. Trimming removed 0 bases from V and 1 base from J; junction bases left unmatched: 8. The CDR3 is 17 residues long. CDR1 SGHKS and CDR2 YYEKEE come from the germline V gene (reference sequence). This CDR3 reads CASSLVGGRVGTDTQYF. CDR3 in DNA: TGTGCCAGCAGCTTGGTAGGGGGCAGGGTGGGCACAGATACGCAGTATTTT.

V usage is TRBV6-5 and J usage is TRBJ2-1; TRBD1 might be the D (6 bases). V was shortened by 2 bases and J by 15 bases, with 11 bases between the two germline ends. This CDR3 comprises 11 residues. Germline values: CDR1 MNHEY, CDR2 SVGAGI. This chain's CDR3 is CASSYTGWLFF. The CDR3 DNA is TGTGCCAGCAGTTACACAGGGTGGCTGTTCTTC.

This sequence joins TRBV5-6 and TRBJ1-6, with 7 bases fitting TRBD1. The CDR3 has 17 residues. Germline V CDR1 and CDR2: SGHDT, YYEEEE. After removal of 4 bases from V and 0 bases from J, the junction contained 7 bases not matched to a gene. The CDR3 sequence is CASSPGTASSYNSPLHF. The CDR3 DNA reads as TGTGCCAGCAGCCCAGGGACAGCGAGCTCCTATAATTCACCCCTCCACTTT.

The chain combines TRBV5-1 with TRBJ2-7; weak D call: TRBD2 (5 bases). The CDR3 loop spans 15 amino acids. V was trimmed by 4 bases and J by 3 bases, leaving 17 bases between them. CDR1 and CDR2 from the germline V gene are SGHRS and YFSETQ. The CDR3 coding sequence is TGCGCCAGCAGCCCTAATGAGGGAAGCTTCTACGAGCAGTACTTC. This gives the protein CASSPNEGSFYEQYF.

V gene TRBV11-3 combines with J gene TRBJ1-1; 7 bases match TRBD1. The CDR3 has 16 amino acids. The trim removed 2 bases at V and 2 bases at J, leaving 8 bases unmatched. Germline assignment: CDR1 SGHNT and CDR2 YENEEA. This chain's CDR3 is CASSLIIGTVNTEAFF. The CDR3 DNA reads TGTGCCAGCAGCTTAATAATTGGGACAGTAAACACTGAAGCTTTCTTT. Full variable domain (outside the CDR3, taken from reference TRBV11-3 and TRBJ1-1): EAGVVQSPRYKIIEKKQPVAFWCNPISGHNTLYWYLQNLGQGPELLIRYENEEAVDDSQLPKDRFSAERLKGVDSTLKIQPAELGDSAVYLCASSLIIGTVNTEAFFGQGTRLTVV.

V is TRBV7-9 and J is TRBJ2-5; 8 nucleotides align to TRBD2. The CDR3 loop spans 17 amino acids. CDR1 is SEHNR and CDR2 is FQNEAQ in the germline V gene (reference sequence). With 1 base clipped from V and 1 base from J, the junction kept 8 bases outside the gene matches. CDR3 protein: CASSLGSGGGRQETQYF. The CDR3 DNA follows: TGTGCCAGCAGCTTAGGGTCCGGCGGGGGGCGCCAAGAGACCCAGTACTTC.

This chain joins TRBV27 and TRBJ1-6; D possibly corresponds to TRBD1 (5 bases). The length of the CDR3 is 13 residues. Germline loops: CDR1 MNHEY, CDR2 SMNVEV (reference sequence). V lost 2 bases to trimming and J lost 10 bases, with 9 bases between them. This CDR3 reads CASSLVGESPLHF. Written as DNA, the CDR3 is TGTGCCAGCAGTTTAGTAGGGGAATCACCCCTCCACTTT.

The V gene is TRBV6-5, the J gene TRBJ2-7; 8 bases line up with TRBD2. CDR1 is MNHEY and CDR2 is SVGAGI in the germline V gene. The CDR3 covers 14 residues. With V trimmed by 6 bases and J by 2 bases, 6 bases remained unmatched. The CDR3 DNA sequence: TGTGCCAGCAGCCCAACTAGCGGTCCCTACGAGCAGTACTTC. The encoded protein is CASSPTSGPYEQYF.

The count of this clone is one. The chain recombines TRBV30 with TRBJ2-7; D gene uncertain. V was clipped by 2 bases and J by 0 bases, with 8 bases between them. In germline, CDR1 is GTSNPN, CDR2 SVGIG (reference sequence). This CDR3 comprises 13 residues. The CDR3 here is CAWSPRGSYEQYF. The CDR3 region has the DNA TGTGCCTGGAGTCCAAGAGGCTCCTACGAGCAGTACTTC.

The CDR3 nucleotides read TGTGCCAGCAGCCCCGGGGGAGATGAGCAGTTCTTC. Translating gives CASSPGGDEQFF. The chain carries TRBV7-3 and TRBJ2-1, with TRBD2 as a possible D gene (6 bases). CDR1 is SGHTA, CDR2 FQGTGA, per germline. V dropped 5 bases and J dropped 8 bases, with 10 bases sitting between them. CDR3 length: 12 amino acids.

J is TRBJ2-7 and V is TRBV28, with no clear D. The germline gives CDR1 MDHEN, CDR2 SYDVKM. V was cut by 5 bases and J by 2 bases, with 4 bases left in between. The CDR3 totals 11 residues. CDR3: CASSPAYEQYF. Here the CDR3 DNA reads TGTGCCAGCAGTCCCGCCTACGAGCAGTACTTC.

The chain carries TRBV6-1 and TRBJ1-5; 8 bases match TRBD1. Looked up from germline, CDR1 is MNHNS and CDR2 is SASEGT. The CDR3 is 15 amino acids. Germline trimming cut 6 bases from V and 6 bases from J; bases unmatched to any gene: 10. CDR3 DNA: TGTGCCAGCAGCCAAGGACAGGGAGTGAGTCAGCCCCAGCATTTT. It yields the protein CASSQGQGVSQPQHF.

The rearrangement uses TRBV28 and TRBJ1-2; TRBD1 aligns across 10 bases. The CDR3 has 16 amino acids. The V gene end was trimmed by 5 bases and the J gene end by 4 bases; junction bases not matched to a gene: 10. Germline-derived CDR1 and CDR2 are MDHEN and SYDVKM. CDR3 sequence reads: CASSHDLRQGAYGYTF. In DNA form, the CDR3 reads TGTGCCAGCAGTCATGACCTTCGACAGGGGGCCTATGGCTACACCTTC.

This chain uses TRBV19 with TRBJ1-1; 7 nucleotides match TRBD1. Germline trimming cut 10 bases from V and 1 base from J; bases unmatched to any gene: 3. This CDR3 comprises 12 residues. The germline V gene has CDR1 LNHDA and CDR2 SQIVND (reference sequence). The CDR3 region has the DNA TGTGCCACCTACAGGGGGAACACTGAAGCTTTCTTT. This translates into CATYRGNTEAFF.

In the case of this clone: The sample holds other DNA sequences that translate to the same CDR3. The chain combines TRBV6-1 with TRBJ2-7; 11 positions match TRBD2. With V trimmed by 7 bases and J by 2 bases, 4 bases remained unmatched. Germline values: CDR1 MNHNS, CDR2 SASEGT. This CDR3 has 14 residues. CDR3 nucleotides: TGTGCCAGCAACTTAGCGGGGGGGCCCTACGAGCAGTACTTC. Protein product: CASNLAGGPYEQYF.

This chain uses TRBV5-6 with TRBJ2-7; D gene unclear. The CDR3 loop spans 12 amino acids. Germline V CDR1 and CDR2: SGHDT, YYEEEE. Trimming cost V 0 bases and J 5 bases, with 6 bases left between them. The CDR3, as DNA: TGTGCCAGCAGCTTGGGTCTAGACGAGCAGTACTTC. Translated, it gives CASSLGLDEQYF. The full variable domain, in which reference TRBV5-6 and TRBJ2-7 provide the parts outside the CDR3, is DAGVTQSPTHLIKTRGQQVTLRCSPKSGHDTVSWYQQALGQGPQFIFQYYEEEERQRGNFPDRFSGHQFPNYSSELNVNALLLGDSALYLCASSLGLDEQYFGPGTRLTVT.